This T cell receptor (beta chain) was sequenced during a study of T cell responses to AZD1222 COVID-19 vaccine. Study conclusions and caveats: Variant regions that are unmutated are reportedly the target of nearly half of spike-specific TCRs. Seropositive status at baseline applied to only five or six AZD1222 recipients. Rises in breadth and depth of Spike-specific TCRs came after two AZD1222 doses. Clonal diversity was possibly underestimated, and the donors were mostly white British, with more females.

The V gene end was trimmed by 5 bases and the J gene end by 3 bases; junction bases not matched to a gene: 11. CDR1 is LGHNA and CDR2 is YSLEER in the germline V gene. This CDR3 has 16 amino acids. The method was immunoSEQ multiplex PCR; TCRdb's version includes in-frame clones alone and lacks a portion of them. The data show some 110,000 clones, 88% seen once. Details on this clone: Antigen specificity is unknown.

The gene calls are TRBV4-3 and TRBJ1-1; 8 positions match TRBD1. This specimen consisted of peripheral blood, obtained on day 0 of AZD1222 vaccination. The sequence was collected from an adult in good health. CDR3 DNA sequence: TGCGCCAGCAGCAGGGGGGCAGGGGGCGGCGACACTGAAGCTTTCTTT. Amino acid sequence: CASSRGAGGGDTEAFF.